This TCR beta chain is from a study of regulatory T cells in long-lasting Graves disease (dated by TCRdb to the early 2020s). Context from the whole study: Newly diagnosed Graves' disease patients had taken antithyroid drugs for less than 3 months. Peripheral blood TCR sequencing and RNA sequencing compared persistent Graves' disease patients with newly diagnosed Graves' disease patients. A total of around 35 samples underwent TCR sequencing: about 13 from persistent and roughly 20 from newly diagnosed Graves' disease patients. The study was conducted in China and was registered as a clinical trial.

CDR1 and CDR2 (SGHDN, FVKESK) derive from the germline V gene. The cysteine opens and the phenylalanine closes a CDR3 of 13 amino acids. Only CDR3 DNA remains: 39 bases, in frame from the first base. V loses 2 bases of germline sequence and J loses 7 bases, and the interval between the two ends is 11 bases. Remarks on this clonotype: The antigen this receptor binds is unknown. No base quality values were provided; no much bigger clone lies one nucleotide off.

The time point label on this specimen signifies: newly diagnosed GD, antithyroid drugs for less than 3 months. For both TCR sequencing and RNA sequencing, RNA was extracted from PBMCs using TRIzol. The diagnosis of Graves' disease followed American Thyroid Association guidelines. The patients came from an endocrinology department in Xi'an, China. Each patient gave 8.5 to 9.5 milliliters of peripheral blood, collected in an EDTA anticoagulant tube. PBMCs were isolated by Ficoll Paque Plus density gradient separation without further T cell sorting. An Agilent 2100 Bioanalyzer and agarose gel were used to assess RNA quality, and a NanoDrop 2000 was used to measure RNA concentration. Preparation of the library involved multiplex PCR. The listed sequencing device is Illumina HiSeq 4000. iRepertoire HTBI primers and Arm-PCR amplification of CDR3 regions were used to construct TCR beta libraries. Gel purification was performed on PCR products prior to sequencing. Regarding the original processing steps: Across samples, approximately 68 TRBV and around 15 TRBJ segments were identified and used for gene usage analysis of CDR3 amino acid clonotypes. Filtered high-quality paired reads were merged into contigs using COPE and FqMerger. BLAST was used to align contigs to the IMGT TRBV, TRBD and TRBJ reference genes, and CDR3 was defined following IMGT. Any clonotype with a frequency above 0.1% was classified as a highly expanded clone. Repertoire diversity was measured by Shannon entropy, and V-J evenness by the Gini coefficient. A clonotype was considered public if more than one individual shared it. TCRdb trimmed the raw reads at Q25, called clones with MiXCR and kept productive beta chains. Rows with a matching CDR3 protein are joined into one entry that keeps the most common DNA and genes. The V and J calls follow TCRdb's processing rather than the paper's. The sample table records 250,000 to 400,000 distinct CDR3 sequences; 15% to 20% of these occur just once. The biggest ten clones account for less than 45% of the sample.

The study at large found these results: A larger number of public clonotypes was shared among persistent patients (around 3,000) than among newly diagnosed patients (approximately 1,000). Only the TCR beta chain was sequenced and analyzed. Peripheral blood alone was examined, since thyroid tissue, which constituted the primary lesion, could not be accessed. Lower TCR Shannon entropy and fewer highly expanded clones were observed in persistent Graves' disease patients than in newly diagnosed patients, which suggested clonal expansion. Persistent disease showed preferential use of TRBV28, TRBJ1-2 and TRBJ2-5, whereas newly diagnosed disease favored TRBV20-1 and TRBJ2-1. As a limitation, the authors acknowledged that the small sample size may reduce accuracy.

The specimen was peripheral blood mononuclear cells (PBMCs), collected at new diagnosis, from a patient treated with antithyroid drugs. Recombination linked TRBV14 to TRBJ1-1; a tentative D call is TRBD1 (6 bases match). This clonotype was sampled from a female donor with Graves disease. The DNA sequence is TGTGCCAGCAGCCAAAGGGGGGGCGATGAAGCTTTCTTT. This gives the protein CASSQRGGDEAFF.